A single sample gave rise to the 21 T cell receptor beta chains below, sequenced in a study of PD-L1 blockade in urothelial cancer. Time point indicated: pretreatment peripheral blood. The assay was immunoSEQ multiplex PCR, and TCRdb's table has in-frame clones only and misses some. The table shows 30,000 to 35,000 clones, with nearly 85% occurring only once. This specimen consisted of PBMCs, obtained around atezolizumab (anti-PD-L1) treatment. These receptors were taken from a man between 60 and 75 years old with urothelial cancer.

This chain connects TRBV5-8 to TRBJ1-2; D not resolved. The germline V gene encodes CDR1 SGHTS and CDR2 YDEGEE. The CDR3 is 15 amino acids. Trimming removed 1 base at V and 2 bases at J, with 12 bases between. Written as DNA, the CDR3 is TGTGCCAGCAGCTTGTATGGCAGCGCCAACTATGGCTACACCTTC. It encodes CASSLYGSANYGYTF. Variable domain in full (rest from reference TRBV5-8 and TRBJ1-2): EAGVTQSPTHLIKTRGQQATLRCSPISGHTSVYWYQQALGLGLQFLLWYDEGEERNRGNFPPRFSGRQFPNYSSELNVNALELEDSALYLCASSLYGSANYGYTFGSGTRLTVV.

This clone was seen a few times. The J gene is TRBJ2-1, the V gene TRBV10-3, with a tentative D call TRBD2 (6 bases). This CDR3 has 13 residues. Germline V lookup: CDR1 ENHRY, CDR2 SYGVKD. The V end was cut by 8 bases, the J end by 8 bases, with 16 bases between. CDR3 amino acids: CAIRDFSSHEQFF. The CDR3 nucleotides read TGTGCCATCCGGGACTTTTCCAGTCATGAGCAGTTCTTC.

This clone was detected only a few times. The CDR3, as DNA: TGTGCCAGCAGCTTAGGAAACACAGGGGCCAGGAACTATGGCTACACCTTC. The encoded protein is CASSLGNTGARNYGYTF. The rearrangement joins TRBV13 to TRBJ1-2; 7 positions match TRBD1. The J segment lost 2 bases and the V segment lost 0 bases, leaving 9 bases of the junction unmatched. This CDR3 region has 17 residues. Per germline, CDR1 PRHDT and CDR2 FYEKMQ (reference sequence).

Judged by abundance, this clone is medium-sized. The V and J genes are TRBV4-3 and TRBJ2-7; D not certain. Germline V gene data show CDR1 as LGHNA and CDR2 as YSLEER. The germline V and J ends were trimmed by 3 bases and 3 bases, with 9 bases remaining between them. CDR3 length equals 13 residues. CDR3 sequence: CASSQTTGYEQYF. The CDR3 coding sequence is TGCGCCAGCAGCCAGACAACTGGCTACGAGCAGTACTTC.

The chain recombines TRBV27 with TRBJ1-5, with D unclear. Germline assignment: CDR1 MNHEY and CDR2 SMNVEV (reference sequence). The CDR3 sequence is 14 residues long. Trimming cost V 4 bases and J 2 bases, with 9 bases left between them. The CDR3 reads CASSSELGNQPQHF. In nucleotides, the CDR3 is TGTGCCAGCAGTTCTGAACTCGGCAATCAGCCCCAGCATTTT.

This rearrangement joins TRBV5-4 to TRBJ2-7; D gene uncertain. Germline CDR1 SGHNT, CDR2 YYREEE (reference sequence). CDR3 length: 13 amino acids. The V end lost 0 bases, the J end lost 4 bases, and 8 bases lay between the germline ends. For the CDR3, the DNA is TGTGCCAGCAGCTTGGACAGTCAATACGAGCAGTACTTC. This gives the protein CASSLDSQYEQYF.

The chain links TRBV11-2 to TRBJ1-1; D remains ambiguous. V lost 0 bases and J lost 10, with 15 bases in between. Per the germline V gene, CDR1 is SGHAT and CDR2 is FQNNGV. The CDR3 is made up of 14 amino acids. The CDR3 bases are TGTGCCAGCAGCTTAGATACGCGAAGGCCGGGAGCTTTCTTT. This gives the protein CASSLDTRRPGAFF.

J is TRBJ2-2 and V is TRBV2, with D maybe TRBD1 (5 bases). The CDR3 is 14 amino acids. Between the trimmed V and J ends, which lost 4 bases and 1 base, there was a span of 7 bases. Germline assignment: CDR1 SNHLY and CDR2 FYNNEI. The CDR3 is CASSAGQNTGELFF. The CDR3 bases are TGTGCCAGCAGTGCAGGGCAGAACACCGGGGAGCTGTTTTTT.

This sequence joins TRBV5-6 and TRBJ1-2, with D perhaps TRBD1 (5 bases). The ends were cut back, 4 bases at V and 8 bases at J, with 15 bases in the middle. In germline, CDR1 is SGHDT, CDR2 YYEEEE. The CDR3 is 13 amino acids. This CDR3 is CASSPLGSGGYTF. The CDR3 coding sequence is TGTGCCAGCAGCCCTCTCGGCTCAGGGGGCTACACCTTC.

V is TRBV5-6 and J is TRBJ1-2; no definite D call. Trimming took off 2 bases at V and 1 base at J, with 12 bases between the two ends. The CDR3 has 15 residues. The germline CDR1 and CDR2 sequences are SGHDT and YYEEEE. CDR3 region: CASSFGSSLNYGYTF. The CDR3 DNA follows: TGTGCCAGCAGCTTCGGGAGCAGTCTTAACTATGGCTACACCTTC.

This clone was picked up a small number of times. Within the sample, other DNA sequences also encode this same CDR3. The CDR3 reads CASSLVQDTEAFF. The CDR3 bases are TGCGCCAGCAGCTTGGTACAAGACACTGAAGCTTTCTTT. This chain links TRBV5-1 with TRBJ1-1, with D unresolved. The CDR3 spans 13 residues. CDR1 and CDR2 from the germline V gene are SGHRS and YFSETQ. V was shortened by 0 bases and J by 3 bases, with 6 bases between the two germline ends. The full variable domain, in which reference TRBV5-1 and TRBJ1-1 provide the parts outside the CDR3, is KAGVTQTPRYLIKTRGQQVTLSCSPISGHRSVSWYQQTPGQGLQFLFEYFSETQRNKGNFPGRFSGRQFSNSRSEMNVSTLELGDSALYLCASSLVQDTEAFFGQGTRLTVV.

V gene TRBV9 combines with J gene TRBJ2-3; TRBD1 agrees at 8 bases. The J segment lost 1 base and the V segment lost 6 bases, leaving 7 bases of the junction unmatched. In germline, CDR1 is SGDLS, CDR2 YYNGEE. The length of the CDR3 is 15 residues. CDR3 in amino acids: CASKLSQGGTDTQYF. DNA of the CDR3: TGTGCCAGCAAACTGTCACAGGGGGGCACAGATACGCAGTATTTT.

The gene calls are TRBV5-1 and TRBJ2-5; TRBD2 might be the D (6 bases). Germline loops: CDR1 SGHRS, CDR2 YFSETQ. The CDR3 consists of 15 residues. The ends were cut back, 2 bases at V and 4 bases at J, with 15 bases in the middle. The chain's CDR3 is CASSLGGQGRETQYF. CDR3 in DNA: TGCGCCAGCAGCTTAGGAGGGCAGGGCAGAGAGACCCAGTACTTC.

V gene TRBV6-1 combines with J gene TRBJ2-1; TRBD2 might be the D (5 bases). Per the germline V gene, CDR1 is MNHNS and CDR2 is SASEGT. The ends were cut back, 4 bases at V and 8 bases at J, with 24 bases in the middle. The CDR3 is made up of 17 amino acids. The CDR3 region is CASSAPRVGRAGDEQFF. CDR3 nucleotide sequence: TGTGCCAGCAGTGCTCCCCGGGTAGGAAGGGCGGGCGATGAGCAGTTCTTC.

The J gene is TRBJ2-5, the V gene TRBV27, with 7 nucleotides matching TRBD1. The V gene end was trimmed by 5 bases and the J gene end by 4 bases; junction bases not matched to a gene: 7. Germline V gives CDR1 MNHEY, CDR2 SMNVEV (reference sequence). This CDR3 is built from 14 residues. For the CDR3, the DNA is TGTGCCAGCAGTAGACAGGGTCGGGTAGAGACCCAGTACTTC. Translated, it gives CASSRQGRVETQYF.

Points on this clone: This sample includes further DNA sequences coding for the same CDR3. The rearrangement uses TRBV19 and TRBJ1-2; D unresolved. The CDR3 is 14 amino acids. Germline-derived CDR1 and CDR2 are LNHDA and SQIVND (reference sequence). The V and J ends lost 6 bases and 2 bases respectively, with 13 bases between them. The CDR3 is CASSQRVFNYGYTF. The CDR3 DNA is TGTGCCAGTAGCCAGAGGGTTTTCAACTATGGCTACACCTTC.

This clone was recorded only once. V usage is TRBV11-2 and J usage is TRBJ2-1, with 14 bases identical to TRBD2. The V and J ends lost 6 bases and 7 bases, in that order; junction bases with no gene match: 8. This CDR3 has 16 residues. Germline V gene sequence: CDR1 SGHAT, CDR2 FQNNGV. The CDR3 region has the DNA TGTGCCAGCAGTCAACCGGGACTAGCGGGGGAAAATGAGCAGTTCTTC. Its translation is CASSQPGLAGENEQFF. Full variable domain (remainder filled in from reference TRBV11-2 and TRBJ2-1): EAGVAQSPRYKIIEKRQSVAFWCNPISGHATLYWYQQILGQGPKLLIQFQNNGVVDDSQLPKDRFSAERLKGVDSTLKIQPAKLEDSAVYLCASSQPGLAGENEQFFGPGTRLTVL.

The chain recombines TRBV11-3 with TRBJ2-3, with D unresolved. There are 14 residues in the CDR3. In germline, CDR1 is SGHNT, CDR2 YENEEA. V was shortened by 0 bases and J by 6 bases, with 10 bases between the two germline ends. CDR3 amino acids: CASSLENPRDTQYF. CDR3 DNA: TGTGCCAGCAGCTTAGAGAATCCCCGGGATACGCAGTATTTT.

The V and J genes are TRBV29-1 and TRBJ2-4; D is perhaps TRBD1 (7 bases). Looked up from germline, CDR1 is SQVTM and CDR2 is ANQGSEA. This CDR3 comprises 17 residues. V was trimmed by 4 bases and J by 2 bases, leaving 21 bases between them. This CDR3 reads CSVVGQGEEGTKNIQYF. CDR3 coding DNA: TGCAGCGTTGTCGGGCAGGGGGAGGAGGGGACCAAAAACATTCAGTACTTC.

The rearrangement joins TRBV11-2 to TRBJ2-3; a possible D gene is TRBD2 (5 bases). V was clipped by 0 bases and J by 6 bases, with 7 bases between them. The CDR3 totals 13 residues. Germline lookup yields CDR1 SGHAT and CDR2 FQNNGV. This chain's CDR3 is CASSLDRGDTQYF. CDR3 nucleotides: TGTGCCAGCAGCTTAGATCGAGGGGATACGCAGTATTTT. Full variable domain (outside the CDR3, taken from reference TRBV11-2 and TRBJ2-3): EAGVAQSPRYKIIEKRQSVAFWCNPISGHATLYWYQQILGQGPKLLIQFQNNGVVDDSQLPKDRFSAERLKGVDSTLKIQPAKLEDSAVYLCASSLDRGDTQYFGPGTRLTVL.

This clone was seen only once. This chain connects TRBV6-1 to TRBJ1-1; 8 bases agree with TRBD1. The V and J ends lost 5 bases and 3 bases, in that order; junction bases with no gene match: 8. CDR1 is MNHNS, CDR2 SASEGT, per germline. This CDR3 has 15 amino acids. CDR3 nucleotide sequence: TGTGCCAGCAGTAAGACAGGGGAAGGTGACACTGAAGCTTTCTTT. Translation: CASSKTGEGDTEAFF.